This passage covers 22 T cell receptor beta chains from one sample sequenced in a study of cytomegalovirus exposure and HLA in healthy donors. PCR was performed using 60 Vbeta and 13 Jbeta primers. Assay used: immunoSEQ multiplex PCR; TCRdb lists only in-frame clones, some missing. The profile covers about 130,000 clones, with around 77% appearing a single time and around 2% taken by the ten largest. Sequences were obtained from PBMCs. The receptors here all came from a man under 40 in good health and CMV-seronegative.

This chain joins TRBV9 and TRBJ2-7, with 7 bases aligning to TRBD1. Trimming cost V 4 bases and J 2 bases; bases outside gene matches: 9. Per the germline V gene, CDR1 is SGDLS and CDR2 is YYNGEE. The CDR3 runs 15 residues. The CDR3 DNA reads as TGTGCCAGCAGCCCGCGACAGGGCGGCCCCTACGAGCAGTACTTC. Protein: CASSPRQGGPYEQYF. Full variable domain (missing parts from reference TRBV9 and TRBJ2-7): DSGVTQTPKHLITATGQRVTLRCSPRSGDLSVYWYQQSLDQGLQFLIQYYNGEERAKGNILERFSAQQFPDLHSELNLSSLELGDSALYFCASSPRQGGPYEQYFGPGTRLTVT.

This sequence joins TRBV2 and TRBJ1-2; 7 positions match TRBD1. The ends lost 5 bases at V and 6 bases at J; junction bases unmatched: 9. Germline V gene lookup returns CDR1 SNHLY and CDR2 FYNNEI. The CDR3 has 14 residues. The CDR3 sequence: CASSQGQREHGYTF. The CDR3 DNA reads TGTGCCAGCAGTCAGGGACAGCGAGAACATGGCTACACCTTC.

The table lists this clone with a count of one. This rearrangement joins TRBV7-2 to TRBJ1-1, with 7 bases matching TRBD1. The CDR3 is made up of 13 amino acids. Trimming took 3 bases from V and 5 from J; bases not matched to a gene: 3. Germline values: CDR1 SGHTA, CDR2 FQGNSA. The CDR3 DNA reads TGTGCCAGCAGCTTTCCAGGGGGGACTGAAGCTTTCTTT. It yields the protein CASSFPGGTEAFF.

The chain joins TRBV7-9 to TRBJ1-3; D might be TRBD1 (6 bases). The length of the CDR3 is 17 residues. Trimming cost V 5 bases and J 2 bases, with 19 bases left between them. Germline CDR1 and CDR2: SEHNR and FQNEAQ (reference sequence). CDR3: CASSAYGQQSTGNTIYF. DNA for the CDR3: TGTGCCAGCAGCGCCTATGGACAGCAATCTACTGGAAACACCATATATTTT.

The chain employs TRBV27 and TRBJ2-1; TRBD2 is a possible D gene (5 bases). The V and J ends lost 6 bases and 10 bases respectively, with 19 bases between them. From germline, CDR1 is MNHEY and CDR2 SMNVEV (reference sequence). The CDR3 contains 14 residues. CDR3: CASRMRVRQWEQFF. In DNA form, the CDR3 reads TGTGCCAGCAGAATGCGGGTCCGACAATGGGAGCAGTTCTTC.

The chain is built from TRBV15 and TRBJ1-3; D is unclear. The CDR3 runs to 14 residues. Germline CDR1 reads LNHNV; CDR2 reads YYDKDF (reference sequence). V gave up 3 bases and J gave up 2 bases, with 8 bases separating them. CDR3 in DNA: TGTGCCACCAGCAGGTTGGCCCCTGGAAACACCATATATTTT. Amino acid sequence: CATSRLAPGNTIYF.

J is TRBJ2-7 and V is TRBV5-1; 7 bases agree with TRBD1. J lost 4 bases, V lost 4 bases, and 14 bases had no gene match. This CDR3 region has 16 residues. Looked up from germline, CDR1 is SGHRS and CDR2 is YFSETQ. The CDR3 coding sequence is TGCGCCAGCAGCAGTGTTCGGGACAGAAAGGAGTACGAGCAGTACTTC. This gives the protein CASSSVRDRKEYEQYF.

J is TRBJ1-5 and V is TRBV7-9, with 8 bases aligning to TRBD1. The length of the CDR3 is 12 residues. Germline values: CDR1 SEHNR, CDR2 FQNEAQ (reference sequence). V was pared by 5 bases and J by 6 bases, with 0 bases of the junction left unmatched. CDR3 sequence reads: CASSGQGQPQHF. In nucleotides, the CDR3 is TGTGCCAGCAGCGGACAGGGTCAGCCCCAGCATTTT.

The chain uses TRBV4-1 and TRBJ2-7; TRBD2 aligns across 8 bases. The CDR3 runs to 17 residues. V lost 4 bases and J lost 2; bases outside the gene matches: 13. Germline values: CDR1 MGHRA, CDR2 YSYEKL. The CDR3 region has the DNA TGCGCCAGCAGCCCAAGTGTTCTAAGCGGGAGTACCTACGAGCAGTACTTC. It is translated as CASSPSVLSGSTYEQYF.

The chain recombines TRBV10-3 with TRBJ2-3, with 7 bases identical to TRBD2. With 6 bases clipped from V and 1 base from J, the junction kept 10 bases outside the gene matches. From germline, CDR1 is ENHRY and CDR2 SYGVKD. The CDR3 runs to 16 residues. This CDR3 reads CAIRSTGRAGTDTQYF. The CDR3 nucleotides are TGTGCCATCAGGTCTACGGGGAGGGCCGGCACAGATACGCAGTATTTT.

This clone was seen more than once but under ten times. The chain uses TRBV10-1 and TRBJ2-1; 8 bases match TRBD1. CDR1 is WNHNN and CDR2 is SYGVQD in the germline V gene (reference sequence). The CDR3 is 15 amino acids. V trimming: 0 bases; J trimming: 8 bases; junction bases outside the gene matches: 6. As DNA, the CDR3 is TGCGCCAGCAGTGAGTCAGGACAGGGTTATGATGAGCAGTTCTTC. This encodes CASSESGQGYDEQFF.

The chain links TRBV5-1 to TRBJ2-1, with 10 bases aligning to TRBD2. The CDR3 has 16 residues. Trimming cost V 2 bases and J 2 bases; bases outside gene matches: 4. Germline CDR1 reads SGHRS; CDR2 reads YFSETQ. The CDR3 sequence: CASSFLAGEAYNEQFF. The CDR3 DNA sequence: TGCGCCAGCAGCTTCCTAGCGGGAGAAGCCTACAATGAGCAGTTCTTC.

The chain is built from TRBV6-5 and TRBJ2-5; maybe TRBD2 (6 bases). This CDR3 is 13 amino acids long. The germline V gene encodes CDR1 MNHEY and CDR2 SVGAGI. The V end was cut by 6 bases, the J end by 5 bases, with 13 bases between. The CDR3 loop is CASRVDRGETQYF. DNA of the CDR3: TGTGCCAGCAGGGTTGACCGGGGGGAGACCCAGTACTTC.

J is TRBJ2-7 and V is TRBV5-1, with D possibly being TRBD2 (6 bases). There are 14 residues in the CDR3. V dropped 4 bases and J dropped 1 base, with 12 bases sitting between them. Per the germline V gene, CDR1 is SGHRS and CDR2 is YFSETQ. CDR3 nucleotides: TGCGCCAGCAGCATGTCTAGCGAGTCCTACGAGCAGTACTTC. Translation gives CASSMSSESYEQYF.

The chain joins TRBV7-9 to TRBJ2-5, with 9 positions matching TRBD1. The CDR3 extends over 15 amino acids. The ends lost 3 bases at V and 2 bases at J; junction bases unmatched: 4. Germline V gene lookup returns CDR1 SEHNR and CDR2 FQNEAQ (reference sequence). CDR3 amino acids: CASSFGQGFQETQYF. The DNA for the CDR3 is TGTGCCAGCAGCTTCGGACAGGGGTTTCAAGAGACCCAGTACTTC.

This clone occurred a few times. Within the sample, other DNA sequences also encode this same CDR3. This sequence joins TRBV6-1 and TRBJ1-5; D is unresolved. The CDR3 has 13 amino acids. Germline-derived CDR1 and CDR2 are MNHNS and SASEGT. The V end was cut by 3 bases, the J end by 2 bases, with 5 bases between. The CDR3 coding sequence is TGTGCCAGCAGTGAGTTCGGCAATCAGCCCCAGCATTTT. Protein sequence: CASSEFGNQPQHF.

The rearrangement joins TRBV7-8 to TRBJ2-7, with D perhaps matching TRBD2 (7 bases). The germline gives CDR1 SGHVS, CDR2 FQNEAQ. The CDR3 is 12 amino acids. Deletions cut 4 bases from V and 10 bases from J, with 14 bases between. CDR3 coding DNA: TGTGCCAGCAGCTCCGGGGGCGGGGGCCAGTACTTC. It encodes CASSSGGGGQYF.

V is TRBV29-1 and J is TRBJ1-1; 8 nucleotides line up with TRBD1. Trimming cost V 4 bases and J 3 bases; bases outside gene matches: 4. CDR1 and CDR2 from the germline V gene are SQVTM and ANQGSEA. The CDR3 contains 13 residues. CDR3 sequence (DNA): TGCAGCGTTGGTGGACAGGGACACACTGAAGCTTTCTTT. It translates to CSVGGQGHTEAFF.

The chain employs TRBV10-3 and TRBJ2-7; D perhaps matches TRBD2 (5 bases). V gave up 4 bases and J gave up 3 bases, with 7 bases separating them. Per germline, CDR1 ENHRY and CDR2 SYGVKD. The CDR3 totals 12 residues. CDR3 coding DNA: TGTGCCATCAGTGCCGGGGTCTACGAGCAGTACTTC. This translates into CAISAGVYEQYF.

The chain has TRBV5-5 and TRBJ1-5, with D maybe TRBD1 (6 bases). This CDR3 comprises 15 residues. Trimming stripped 2 bases from V and 3 bases from J, with 12 bases between. Germline V CDR1 and CDR2: SGHKS, YYEKEE (reference sequence). CDR3 DNA sequence: TGTGCCAGCAGCTTAGGGGGGGATCTCAATCAGCCCCAGCATTTT. It specifies CASSLGGDLNQPQHF. The entire variable domain, with the rest obtained from reference TRBV5-5 and TRBJ1-5, is as follows: DAGVTQSPTHLIKTRGQQVTLRCSPISGHKSVSWYQQVLGQGPQFIFQYYEKEERGRGNFPDRFSARQFPNYSSELNVNALLLGDSALYLCASSLGGDLNQPQHFGDGTRLSIL.

This chain uses TRBV6-1 with TRBJ1-6; tentative D call: TRBD1 (6 bases). Germline CDR1 MNHNS, CDR2 SASEGT. Trimming took off 2 bases at V and 12 bases at J, with 14 bases between the two ends. The CDR3 has 14 residues. The CDR3 here is CASSETGPGGPLHF. CDR3 DNA: TGTGCCAGCAGTGAAACAGGGCCTGGGGGACCCCTCCACTTT.

The count of this clone is one. The chain carries TRBV18 and TRBJ1-1; D gene unclear. The CDR3 length is 12 residues. V lost 3 bases and J lost 11, with 13 bases in between. CDR1 and CDR2 from the germline V gene are KGHSH and LQKENI. CDR3 protein: CASSPGEGLAFF. CDR3 in DNA: TGTGCCAGCTCACCGGGAGAGGGTTTGGCTTTCTTT.